This T cell receptor beta chain was sequenced for a study of cytomegalovirus exposure and HLA in healthy donors. Study as a whole: HLA-typed donors were the source of about 85 million unique TCRs, which an early data release held. General observations from the study: TCR sequences were mostly rare, though some public TCRs occurred in many donors. Presence/absence analyses assumed roughly uniform sequencing depth across donors, which may not hold. In a later analysis, HLA-C alleles had the fewest associated TCRs, DRB1 alleles the most.

Per germline, CDR1 MDHEN and CDR2 SYDVKM. The V segment lost 5 bases and the J segment 0 bases; nucleotides outside the gene matches: 9. The CDR3 is made up of 18 amino acids. Primers: 60 Vbeta forward and 13 Jbeta reverse. Sequencing used immunoSEQ multiplex PCR; TCRdb keeps in-frame clones, though not all of them. The listing contains roughly 46,000 clones. Of note for this clone: The antigen remains undetermined.

Input material: PBMCs. The J gene is TRBJ2-5, the V gene TRBV28; 13 bases line up with TRBD2. The clonotype was recovered from a woman aged 35 to 49 in good health and CMV-seronegative. CDR3 bases: TGTGCCAGCAGTGGCGCCCCCGGGACTAGCGGGGACCAAGAGACCCAGTACTTC. Translation: CASSGAPGTSGDQETQYF.